The next 21 T cell receptor beta chains were all read from a single sample in a study of T cells after yellow fever vaccination. A single record per CDR3 protein comes from TCRdb applying MiXCR to the 5' RACE reads. The sample includes hundreds of thousands of distinct CDR3 sequences, about 5.2% of them seen just once. Sequencing used CD4+ T cells sorted from PBMCs, obtained on the day of the yellow fever booster vaccination. The receptors derive from a man younger than 35 who received the YFV17D yellow fever vaccine.

In this sample, this clonotype turned up many times. The chain carries TRBV20-1 and TRBJ1-1; unclear D gene. This CDR3 has 12 amino acids. CDR1 and CDR2 from the germline V gene are DFQATT and SNEGSKA (reference sequence). Between the trimmed V and J ends, which lost 3 bases and 2 bases, there was a span of 7 bases. CDR3 DNA sequence: TGCAGTGCTAGGCGCCCAAACACTGAAGCTTTCTTT. Its protein product is CSARRPNTEAFF.

In its sample, this clonotype was seen many times. The rearrangement uses TRBV12-3 or TRBV12-4 and TRBJ1-1, with D hard to call. This CDR3 is built from 13 residues. V was shortened by 6 bases and J by 1 base, with 9 bases between the two germline ends. This CDR3 reads CASSFGRNTEAFF. CDR3 coding DNA: TGTGCCAGCAGCTTTGGGAGGAACACTGAAGCTTTCTTT.

V usage is TRBV29-1 and J usage is TRBJ1-1; TRBD1 might be the D (5 bases). The length of the CDR3 is 15 residues. Germline CDR1 SQVTM, CDR2 ANQGSEA. Trimming took off 0 bases at V and 1 base at J, with 12 bases between the two ends. The CDR3 coding sequence is TGCAGCGTTGAAGACTTTTCCGGGGGGAACACTGAAGCTTTCTTT. Its protein is CSVEDFSGGNTEAFF.

J is TRBJ1-1 and V is TRBV10-1, with TRBD1 matching 9 bases. The CDR3 runs 13 residues. Germline V CDR1 and CDR2: WNHNN, SYGVQD (reference sequence). V lost 8 bases to trimming and J lost 7 bases; unmatched junction nucleotides: 8. CDR3 amino acids: CASQRGQGSEAFF. DNA for the CDR3: TGCGCCAGCCAGCGGGGACAGGGCAGTGAAGCTTTCTTT.

This clonotype occurred many times. The V gene is TRBV18, the J gene TRBJ2-7; D gene ambiguous. Trimming left V 2 bases short and J 6 bases short, with 11 bases between. Looked up from germline, CDR1 is KGHSH and CDR2 is LQKENI. This CDR3 has 13 amino acids. CDR3 residues: CASSPTEMIEQYF. DNA of the CDR3: TGTGCCAGCTCACCAACAGAAATGATCGAGCAGTACTTC.

This clonotype was seen only a few times. This chain uses TRBV20-1 with TRBJ1-2; 9 bases fit TRBD1. The CDR3 runs 15 residues. The V gene end was trimmed by 0 bases and the J gene end by 7 bases; junction bases not matched to a gene: 9. In germline, CDR1 is DFQATT, CDR2 SNEGSKA (reference sequence). The CDR3 loop is CSARDRTGEFSGYTF. CDR3 coding DNA: TGCAGTGCTAGAGACCGGACAGGGGAGTTCTCTGGCTACACCTTC.

This clonotype has just a few counts. The gene calls are TRBV12-3 or TRBV12-4 and TRBJ2-7, with D possibly TRBD2 on 6 matching bases. Trimming stripped 4 bases from V and 0 bases from J, with 7 bases between. This CDR3 comprises 13 residues. CDR3 bases: TGTGCCAGCAGTTGGGACTCCTCCTACGAGCAGTACTTC. Its translation: CASSWDSSYEQYF.

This clonotype was counted a few times. The chain combines TRBV4-1 with TRBJ2-2; tentative D call: TRBD2 (5 bases). V was clipped by 4 bases and J by 1 base, with 10 bases between them. The CDR3 is made up of 15 amino acids. Germline V gives CDR1 MGHRA, CDR2 YSYEKL. Here the CDR3 reads CASSLKAGNTGELFF. DNA of the CDR3: TGCGCCAGCAGCCTGAAGGCGGGGAACACCGGGGAGCTGTTTTTT.

This clonotype was seen a handful of times. V usage is TRBV5-1 and J usage is TRBJ1-1, with D tentatively TRBD1 (6 bases). V was trimmed by 4 bases and J by 2 bases, leaving 9 bases between them. CDR1 and CDR2 from the germline V gene are SGHRS and YFSETQ. The CDR3 is 13 amino acids. In nucleotides, the CDR3 is TGCGCCAGCAGCCAGGGACACAACACTGAAGCTTTCTTT. Translating gives CASSQGHNTEAFF.

This clonotype appeared many times. The chain employs TRBV20-1 and TRBJ1-2; TRBD1 matches 10 bases. V lost 5 bases, J lost 8 bases, and 14 bases stayed unmatched. This CDR3 contains 15 residues. CDR1 DFQATT and CDR2 SNEGSKA come from the germline V gene (reference sequence). Here the CDR3 reads CSAPPSGQGDDGYTF. In DNA form, the CDR3 reads TGCAGTGCTCCTCCCTCCGGACAGGGGGATGACGGCTACACCTTC.

There are a few counts of this clonotype. This may come from a read error, since a much larger clone is one base off. The chain is built from TRBV7-2 and TRBJ1-1; D uncertain. CDR3 length: 15 residues. The germline V and J ends were trimmed by 0 bases and 3 bases, with 11 bases remaining between them. Germline CDR1 is SGHTA and CDR2 is FQGNSA. The CDR3 loop is CASSLAPVLYTEAFF. The CDR3 DNA follows: TGTGCCAGCAGCTTAGCTCCCGTTTTGTACACTGAAGCTTTCTTT.

V is TRBV7-2 and J is TRBJ1-1; 9 bases map to TRBD1. J gave up 1 base and V 3 bases, and 9 bases lay outside the gene matches. Germline loops: CDR1 SGHTA, CDR2 FQGNSA. The CDR3 totals 17 residues. The CDR3 nucleotides are TGTGCCAGCAGCTTTCGGGACAGGGTAAGGAGGAACACTGAAGCTTTCTTT. As protein: CASSFRDRVRRNTEAFF.

This clonotype was detected only a few times. The chain links TRBV20-1 to TRBJ1-1; 9 bases map to TRBD1. V shed 2 bases, J shed 3 bases, and the junction held 4 bases outside the gene matches. CDR1 and CDR2 from the germline V gene are DFQATT and SNEGSKA (reference sequence). This CDR3 comprises 14 residues. CDR3 protein: CSARKGQGYTEAFF. The DNA of the CDR3 is TGCAGTGCTAGAAAAGGACAGGGGTACACTGAAGCTTTCTTT.

This rearrangement joins TRBV20-1 to TRBJ2-3, with 13 bases aligning to TRBD2. Germline CDR1 DFQATT, CDR2 SNEGSKA (reference sequence). V shed 5 bases, J shed 6 bases, and the junction held 8 bases outside the gene matches. The CDR3 is 15 amino acids. CDR3 in amino acids: CSAGGTSGVRDTQYF. The CDR3 DNA follows: TGCAGTGCTGGGGGGACTAGCGGGGTTCGGGATACGCAGTATTTT.

On this clonotype: A much more abundant neighbour one base away suggests this may be a read error. The V gene is TRBV29-1, the J gene TRBJ1-1; weak D call: TRBD1 (5 bases). The germline V gene has CDR1 SQVTM and CDR2 ANQGSEA. The CDR3 covers 16 residues. V lost 4 bases, J lost 4 bases, and 22 bases lay in between. The DNA of the CDR3 is TGCAGCGTTGGTCGGGGGGGTAGCCGTTGGGGCACTGAAGCTTTCTTT. Protein product: CSVGRGGSRWGTEAFF.

The sample holds many counts of this clonotype. The chain employs TRBV10-3 and TRBJ2-1, with a weak D call TRBD2 (5 bases). Trimming took off 5 bases at V and 0 bases at J, with 8 bases between the two ends. This CDR3 has 14 residues. Germline CDR1 reads ENHRY; CDR2 reads SYGVKD. CDR3 amino acids: CAISTRGSYNEQFF. In DNA form, the CDR3 reads TGTGCCATCAGTACCCGGGGCTCCTACAATGAGCAGTTCTTC.

This clonotype was counted a few times. V usage is TRBV6-4 and J usage is TRBJ1-6, with 9 bases that match TRBD1. The germline gives CDR1 MRHNA, CDR2 SNTAGT. V shed 9 bases, J shed 10 bases, and the junction held 4 bases outside the gene matches. CDR3 length: 12 residues. The DNA for the CDR3 is TGTGCCAGACAGGGGGCAGGGTCACCCCTCCACTTT. Its translation is CARQGAGSPLHF.

This clonotype was observed many times. This chain links TRBV6-6 with TRBJ1-2; tentative D call: TRBD1 (6 bases). The CDR3 runs to 12 residues. CDR1 is MNHNY, CDR2 SVGAGI, per germline (reference sequence). V lost 4 bases and J lost 6, with 9 bases in between. CDR3 bases: TGTGCCAGCAGTTTTCGGACAGATGGCTACACCTTC. This translates into CASSFRTDGYTF.

The sample holds many counts of this clonotype. This rearrangement joins TRBV20-1 to TRBJ1-5; D call uncertain. The CDR3 has 14 amino acids. V gave up 8 bases and J gave up 0 bases, with 14 bases separating them. Germline V CDR1 and CDR2: DFQATT, SNEGSKA (reference sequence). DNA of the CDR3: TGCAGTCCTCGGGTGTGGGATAGCAATCAGCCCCAGCATTTT. The encoded protein is CSPRVWDSNQPQHF.

This clonotype was counted only a few times. The CDR3 is CSARESANTEAFF. DNA for the CDR3: TGCAGTGCTAGGGAGAGCGCGAACACTGAAGCTTTCTTT. The rearrangement joins TRBV20-1 to TRBJ1-1, with D uncertain. Germline V lookup: CDR1 DFQATT, CDR2 SNEGSKA (reference sequence). V gave up 3 bases and J gave up 1 base, with 9 bases separating them. The CDR3 extends over 13 amino acids.

This clonotype was recorded a few times. J is TRBJ1-3 and V is TRBV5-1; D possibly corresponds to TRBD1 (5 bases). This CDR3 has 13 amino acids. The V end was cut by 3 bases, the J end by 2 bases, with 6 bases between. The germline CDR1 and CDR2 sequences are SGHRS and YFSETQ. This CDR3 is CASSWGPGNTIYF. The CDR3 region has the DNA TGCGCCAGCAGCTGGGGACCTGGAAACACCATATATTTT.